A selection of T cell receptor beta chains follows, all from one sample in a study of CD8+ T cells in alopecia areata. TCRdb keeps only in-frame clones here, not all; method: immunoSEQ multiplex PCR. The table includes under 200,000 clones, around 60% detected once. The sequencing used CD4+ T cells sorted from blood, collected at week 24, from a patient treated with tofacitinib. The receptors shown here come from a human donor with alopecia areata. The CDR3 runs from the conserved cysteine through the conserved F or W. Fields, in order: CDR3 DNA, CDR3 protein, J gene, D gene, clone size, V gene. D genes are given only for firm matches. Only part of the rows carry a size: once, few, many, or a class if the clone is expanded.

CDR3nt: TGCGCCAGCAGCCAAGGTCCTAGCGGTCAAGAGACCCAGTACTTC
CDR3aa: CASSQGPSGQETQYF
j_gene: TRBJ2-5
d_gene: TRBD2
abundance: few
v_gene: TRBV4-1

CDR3nt: TGCAGCGTCTACGACAGGACCTCCTCTGGAAACACCATATATTTT
CDR3aa: CSVYDRTSSGNTIYF
j_gene: TRBJ1-3
d_gene: NA
abundance: NA
v_gene: TRBV29-1

CDR3nt: TGTGCCATCGGGGAAGAGACCCAGTACTTC
CDR3aa: CAIGEETQYF
j_gene: TRBJ2-5
d_gene: NA
abundance: NA
v_gene: TRBV10-3

CDR3nt: TGCCTACCTTCCCATGGAGCTTTCTTT
CDR3aa: CLPSHGAFF
j_gene: TRBJ1-1
d_gene: NA
abundance: NA
v_gene: TRBV29-1

CDR3nt: TGTGCCAGCAGTGAATACTACGGGACTCAGAATGGCTACACCTTC
CDR3aa: CASSEYYGTQNGYTF
j_gene: TRBJ1-2
d_gene: NA
abundance: NA
v_gene: TRBV25-1

CDR3nt: TGTGCCAGCAGCTTCACGACTAGCACAGATACGCAGTATTTT
CDR3aa: CASSFTTSTDTQYF
j_gene: TRBJ2-3
d_gene: NA
abundance: NA
v_gene: TRBV11-2

CDR3nt: TGTGCCAGCACGACTAGCGGGGGGCGCCGCACAGATACGCAGTATTTT
CDR3aa: CASTTSGGRRTDTQYF
j_gene: TRBJ2-3
d_gene: TRBD2
abundance: NA
v_gene: TRBV28

CDR3nt: TGTGCCAGCAGCGACCGGGGGACAGGAGGTGGGGAGCTGTTTTTT
CDR3aa: CASSDRGTGGGELFF
j_gene: TRBJ2-2
d_gene: TRBD1
abundance: NA
v_gene: TRBV7-9

CDR3nt: TGTGGGTCTACAGGGATAGCCGCATCCTCTGGAAACACCATATATTTT
CDR3aa: CGSTGIAASSGNTIYF
j_gene: TRBJ1-3
d_gene: NA
abundance: few
v_gene: TRBV2

CDR3nt: TGCAGTGCTAGACTGAACACTGAAGCTTTCTTT
CDR3aa: CSARLNTEAFF
j_gene: TRBJ1-1
d_gene: NA
abundance: NA
v_gene: TRBV20-1

CDR3nt: TGTGCCAGCAGCCGGGGACAGAGGGAGGAGACCCAGTACTTC
CDR3aa: CASSRGQREETQYF
j_gene: TRBJ2-5
d_gene: TRBD1
abundance: few
v_gene: TRBV7-9

CDR3nt: TGTGCCAGCAGGGCCGGGACAGGGGCAAATTCACCCCTCCACTTT
CDR3aa: CASRAGTGANSPLHF
j_gene: TRBJ1-6
d_gene: TRBD1
abundance: NA
v_gene: TRBV6-5

CDR3nt: TGTGCCAGCAGCTATGAGGGGAACACTGAAGCTTTCTTT
CDR3aa: CASSYEGNTEAFF
j_gene: TRBJ1-1
d_gene: NA
abundance: few
v_gene: TRBV5-6

CDR3nt: TGTGCCTGGAGTGGGGGGTTTGATACGCAGTATTTT
CDR3aa: CAWSGGFDTQYF
j_gene: TRBJ2-3
d_gene: NA
abundance: NA
v_gene: TRBV30

CDR3nt: TGTGCCAGCAGTCCACCGGGTTCCTACGAGCAGTACTTC
CDR3aa: CASSPPGSYEQYF
j_gene: TRBJ2-7
d_gene: NA
abundance: NA
v_gene: TRBV27

CDR3nt: TGTGCCAGCAGCCATGCAGGGACGGGTCAGCCCCAGCATTTT
CDR3aa: CASSHAGTGQPQHF
j_gene: TRBJ1-5
d_gene: NA
abundance: few
v_gene: TRBV6-1

CDR3nt: TGCAGTGCTAGTACTCAAGGGGTACTGTTTTTT
CDR3aa: CSASTQGVLFF
j_gene: TRBJ1-4
d_gene: NA
abundance: NA
v_gene: TRBV20-1

CDR3nt: TGTGCCAGCAGCACCCGGGTAGGGGGCGATGGCTACACCTTC
CDR3aa: CASSTRVGGDGYTF
j_gene: TRBJ1-2
d_gene: TRBD1
abundance: NA
v_gene: TRBV9

CDR3nt: TGCAGCGCAGGGGGGACAGGGTACAATGAGCAGTTCTTC
CDR3aa: CSAGGTGYNEQFF
j_gene: TRBJ2-1
d_gene: TRBD1
abundance: once
v_gene: TRBV29-1

CDR3nt: TGTGCCAGCAGCTTGGCAGGGAACGGAGAGACCCAGTACTTC
CDR3aa: CASSLAGNGETQYF
j_gene: TRBJ2-5
d_gene: NA
abundance: NA
v_gene: TRBV5-6

CDR3nt: TGTGCCAGTAGCGGACAGGAGGAGACCCAGTACTTC
CDR3aa: CASSGQEETQYF
j_gene: TRBJ2-5
d_gene: TRBD1
abundance: NA
v_gene: TRBV19

CDR3nt: TGTGCCAGCAGCCAAGGGTTGGGCGGGGGGCTTGAAGAGACCCAGTACTTC
CDR3aa: CASSQGLGGGLEETQYF
j_gene: TRBJ2-5
d_gene: TRBD2
abundance: NA
v_gene: TRBV4-2

CDR3nt: TGTGCCAGCAGACTCCAACAAGAGACCCAGTACTTC
CDR3aa: CASRLQQETQYF
j_gene: TRBJ2-5
d_gene: NA
abundance: NA
v_gene: TRBV28

CDR3nt: TGTGCCAGCAGTGATGACGGAAACTATGGCTACACCTTC
CDR3aa: CASSDDGNYGYTF
j_gene: TRBJ1-2
d_gene: NA
abundance: NA
v_gene: TRBV25-1

CDR3nt: TGTGCCTGGAGTTGGGGGCAGGGGAATCAGCCCCAGCATTTT
CDR3aa: CAWSWGQGNQPQHF
j_gene: TRBJ1-5
d_gene: NA
abundance: few
v_gene: TRBV30

CDR3nt: TGCGCCAGCAGCCAAGATAGCGTAGGGGCGTATCAGCCCCAGCATTTT
CDR3aa: CASSQDSVGAYQPQHF
j_gene: TRBJ1-5
d_gene: NA
abundance: NA
v_gene: TRBV4-1

CDR3nt: TGTGCCAGTAGTTCTCCGGACAGGGTGTATAGCAATCAGCCCCAGCATTTT
CDR3aa: CASSSPDRVYSNQPQHF
j_gene: TRBJ1-5
d_gene: TRBD1
abundance: once
v_gene: TRBV19

CDR3nt: TGTGCCAGCAGTCCGACCCCGGACAGGGGGCCTGATCAGCCCCAGCATTTT
CDR3aa: CASSPTPDRGPDQPQHF
j_gene: TRBJ1-5
d_gene: TRBD1
abundance: NA
v_gene: TRBV2

CDR3nt: TGTGCCAGCAGTGAGATATTGGGACCAGCTAGCACAGATACGCAGTATTTT
CDR3aa: CASSEILGPASTDTQYF
j_gene: TRBJ2-3
d_gene: NA
abundance: NA
v_gene: TRBV2

CDR3nt: TGCAGCGTGGGGAGACAGGCGACTGTAAACAATGAGCAGTTCTTC
CDR3aa: CSVGRQATVNNEQFF
j_gene: TRBJ2-1
d_gene: NA
abundance: NA
v_gene: TRBV29-1

CDR3nt: TGTGCCAGCAGTGACCCAGGAGGGAGCAATCAGCCCCAGCATTTT
CDR3aa: CASSDPGGSNQPQHF
j_gene: TRBJ1-5
d_gene: NA
abundance: few
v_gene: TRBV6-1

CDR3nt: TGTGCCAGCAGCTTTACCGGGGGACCCTCCTACGAGCAGTACTTC
CDR3aa: CASSFTGGPSYEQYF
j_gene: TRBJ2-7
d_gene: NA
abundance: few
v_gene: TRBV7-8

CDR3nt: TGCAGCGTTGGATTAGGGGCCACAGATACGCAGTATTTT
CDR3aa: CSVGLGATDTQYF
j_gene: TRBJ2-3
d_gene: NA
abundance: NA
v_gene: TRBV29-1

CDR3nt: TGTGCCAGCAGTTACTCTTTGAGGACAGGGGTACACGAGCAGTACTTC
CDR3aa: CASSYSLRTGVHEQYF
j_gene: TRBJ2-7
d_gene: TRBD1
abundance: few
v_gene: TRBV6-6

CDR3nt: TGCGCCAGCAGCGTCACCGGGACTAGAGGTGAAGCTTTCTTT
CDR3aa: CASSVTGTRGEAFF
j_gene: TRBJ1-1
d_gene: NA
abundance: NA
v_gene: TRBV5-1

CDR3nt: TGCAGCGTACCGGACGGTGACCCCTATGCTGGGGCCAACGTCCTGACTTTC
CDR3aa: CSVPDGDPYAGANVLTF
j_gene: TRBJ2-6
d_gene: NA
abundance: NA
v_gene: TRBV29-1

CDR3nt: TGCAGCGTTGCTCGGCCCACTGAAGCTTTCTTT
CDR3aa: CSVARPTEAFF
j_gene: TRBJ1-1
d_gene: NA
abundance: NA
v_gene: TRBV29-1

CDR3nt: TGTGCCATCAGTGGATCTACTTCGAACACCGGGGAGCTGTTTTTT
CDR3aa: CAISGSTSNTGELFF
j_gene: TRBJ2-2
d_gene: NA
abundance: few
v_gene: TRBV10-3

CDR3nt: TGTGCCAGCAGCCAAGACCGAGCGGCGGGGGGGCCCCGCAATGAGCAGTTCTTC
CDR3aa: CASSQDRAAGGPRNEQFF
j_gene: TRBJ2-1
d_gene: TRBD2
abundance: NA
v_gene: TRBV4-2

CDR3nt: TGTGCCAGCAGTGAAGGCGGGGGGCCTCAAGAGACCCAGTACTTC
CDR3aa: CASSEGGGPQETQYF
j_gene: TRBJ2-5
d_gene: TRBD2
abundance: few
v_gene: TRBV2

CDR3nt: TGTGCCAGCAGTCCGGACCGACTATTCTACGAGCAGTACTTC
CDR3aa: CASSPDRLFYEQYF
j_gene: TRBJ2-7
d_gene: NA
abundance: few
v_gene: TRBV6-5

CDR3nt: TGTGCCAGTAGTATGAGACAGGGCGATCAGCCCCAGCATTTT
CDR3aa: CASSMRQGDQPQHF
j_gene: TRBJ1-5
d_gene: TRBD1
abundance: few
v_gene: TRBV19

CDR3nt: TGTGCCAGCAGTCAGAGTGGTTTAGGCCCGGTTCAGCCCCAGCATTTT
CDR3aa: CASSQSGLGPVQPQHF
j_gene: TRBJ1-5
d_gene: NA
abundance: NA
v_gene: TRBV27

CDR3nt: TGTGCCAGCAGTTATGGAGGAGCTCGTTCCTACGAGCAGTACTTC
CDR3aa: CASSYGGARSYEQYF
j_gene: TRBJ2-7
d_gene: NA
abundance: few
v_gene: TRBV6-5

CDR3nt: TGTGCCAGCAGCCAAGGTAGCGGGGGCACCTCCTACAATGAGCAGTTCTTC
CDR3aa: CASSQGSGGTSYNEQFF
j_gene: TRBJ2-1
d_gene: TRBD2
abundance: NA
v_gene: TRBV14

CDR3nt: TGTGCCAGCAGTGAGCTCACTGAAGCTTTCTTT
CDR3aa: CASSELTEAFF
j_gene: TRBJ1-1
d_gene: NA
abundance: few
v_gene: TRBV2